This T cell receptor (beta chain) was captured by sequencing in a study of shared clonotypes between healthy human individuals. CD4+ cells were split into CD45RA+ naive and CD45RA-negative memory subsets. Turning to this clone: Its antigen is still unknown.

The data were produced by immunoSEQ multiplex PCR, yet TCRdb's version contains in-frame clones alone and is incomplete. This table holds a few million clones, approximately 96% found once. The CDR3 has 17 residues. Germline V gene data show CDR1 as GTSNPN and CDR2 as SVGIG (reference sequence). V shed 4 bases and J 2 bases; nucleotides not matched to a gene: 12. General study points: When naive CD4 clonotypes were compared across several donors, 5% to 5.5% were shared.

This TCR derives from a man between 18 and 29 years old in good health. The chain recombines TRBV30 with TRBJ1-4; 8 bases line up with TRBD1. The sequencing sample was made of naive CD4+ T cells sorted from blood. This sample's subset: CD45RA+ positively selected. DNA of the CDR3: TGTGCCTGGACTGAATTGGGGACAGGAAATACTAATGAAAAACTGTTTTTT. Protein: CAWTELGTGNTNEKLFF.